The 9 T cell receptor beta chains given below trace back to one sample, sequenced in a study of type 1 and type 2 diabetes patients. Amplification started from genomic DNA. The TCR beta CDR3 region was amplified using 30 forward and 13 reverse primers. MiXCR, run by TCRdb on the multiplex PCR reads, gives a single entry per CDR3 protein. The sample consists of about 270,000 distinct CDR3 sequences, 47% of them appearing once. Sequenced material: peripheral blood mononuclear cells (PBMCs). These receptors were obtained from a man younger than 35 with type 2 diabetes.

The CDR3 reads CASSGDDYYGYTF. The CDR3 DNA reads TGTGCCAGCAGCGGGGACGACTACTATGGCTACACCTTC. V is TRBV9 and J is TRBJ1-2, with D perhaps matching TRBD1 (5 bases). CDR3 length: 13 residues. Germline V lookup: CDR1 SGDLS, CDR2 YYNGEE. With 3 bases removed from V and 3 bases from J, the gap between germline ends came to 9 bases.

This clonotype was recorded many times. This rearrangement joins TRBV19 to TRBJ2-5; no clear D gene. The CDR3 sequence is 13 residues long. Germline CDR1 and CDR2: LNHDA and SQIVND (reference sequence). The germline V and J ends were trimmed by 3 bases and 2 bases, with 7 bases remaining between them. DNA of the CDR3: TGTGCCAGTAGTATCGCCGGTCAAGAGACCCAGTACTTC. Encoded protein: CASSIAGQETQYF.

The chain uses TRBV10-3 and TRBJ2-7; D unresolved. The CDR3 extends over 12 amino acids. The V gene lost 4 bases and the J gene lost 4 bases, with 8 bases spanning the gap. Germline V gene lookup returns CDR1 ENHRY and CDR2 SYGVKD. CDR3 in amino acids: CAISGAPYEQYF. The CDR3 coding sequence is TGTGCCATCAGTGGGGCACCATACGAGCAGTACTTC.

The V and J genes are TRBV7-9 and TRBJ1-1; 8 bases align to TRBD1. CDR3 length: 14 residues. Germline lookup yields CDR1 SEHNR and CDR2 FQNEAQ (reference sequence). J lost 9 bases, V lost 4 bases, and 10 bases had no gene match. CDR3 in DNA: TGTGCCAGCAGCTCCAGACAGGGGCACGATCAAGCTTTCTTT. Its protein product is CASSSRQGHDQAFF.

This chain links TRBV3-1 with TRBJ2-3; 11 bases are a match to TRBD2. The CDR3 covers 15 residues. J lost 4 bases, V lost 4 bases, and 4 bases had no gene match. The V gene's germline CDR1 is LGHDT and CDR2 YNNKEL (reference sequence). The CDR3 loop is CASSLTSGSADTQYF. The CDR3 DNA is TGTGCCAGCAGCCTTACTAGCGGGAGCGCAGATACGCAGTATTTT.

This rearrangement joins TRBV24-1 to TRBJ2-5; no reliable D call. Germline V lookup: CDR1 KGHDR, CDR2 SFDVKD. CDR3 length: 13 residues. V lost 2 bases to trimming and J lost 7 bases, with 10 bases between them. The CDR3 is CATSDSGKWTQYF. CDR3 nucleotide sequence: TGTGCCACCAGTGATTCCGGTAAATGGACCCAGTACTTC.

This clonotype was recorded a few times. The V and J genes are TRBV20-1 and TRBJ2-7; 11 nucleotides agree with TRBD2. V lost 7 bases and J lost 2; bases outside the gene matches: 10. Germline values: CDR1 DFQATT, CDR2 SNEGSKA (reference sequence). This CDR3 has 15 amino acids. In nucleotides, the CDR3 is TGCAGTGTCCCATCTCTAGCGGGGGGAACCTACGAGCAGTACTTC. It translates to CSVPSLAGGTYEQYF.

The chain combines TRBV7-3 with TRBJ2-7; 8 bases are a match to TRBD2. V shed 5 bases and J 2 bases; nucleotides not matched to a gene: 8. Per the germline V gene, CDR1 is SGHTA and CDR2 is FQGTGA. This CDR3 comprises 15 residues. The CDR3 spells CASSPGQGLAYEQYF. CDR3 DNA: TGTGCCAGCAGCCCGGGTCAGGGACTAGCCTACGAGCAGTACTTC.

The chain combines TRBV7-8 with TRBJ2-5, with 11 positions matching TRBD2. Germline values: CDR1 SGHVS, CDR2 FQNEAQ. The CDR3 is 16 residues long. The V and J ends lost 2 bases and 2 bases, in that order; junction bases with no gene match: 4. CDR3 DNA: TGTGCCAGCAGCTTATTGTTAGCGGGAGGGCAAGAGACCCAGTACTTC. Its translation: CASSLLLAGGQETQYF.